Below, 17 T cell receptor beta chains from the same sample are listed, as sequenced in a study of response to subunit inactivated influenza vaccine. TCRdb independently ran MiXCR on the RT-PCR reads; one entry per CDR3 protein. Of approximately 680,000 distinct CDR3 sequences listed, 15% to 18% were seen once; the top ten hold 11%. The specimen was PBMCs from blood, collected approximately 13 days after vaccination. These receptors were obtained from a man aged 50 to 59 who received an inactivated influenza vaccine.

This clonotype was picked up a small number of times. DNA of the CDR3: TGTGCCAGCGCCACAGTTGTCCAATATGGCGAAAAACTGTTTTTT. Protein sequence: CASATVVQYGEKLFF. This sequence joins TRBV28 and TRBJ1-4, with D unclear. The CDR3 covers 15 residues. Between the trimmed V and J ends, which lost 8 bases and 8 bases, there was a span of 21 bases. Germline-derived CDR1 and CDR2 are MDHEN and SYDVKM.

The chain is built from TRBV5-6 and TRBJ2-3; TRBD1 matches at 7 bases. The CDR3 has 15 residues. Per germline, CDR1 SGHDT and CDR2 YYEEEE. With 4 bases clipped from V and 2 bases from J, the junction kept 7 bases outside the gene matches. The DNA of the CDR3 is TGTGCCAGCAGCGCCCGGGACAGAGCCACAGATACGCAGTATTTT. This gives the protein CASSARDRATDTQYF.

V gene TRBV28 combines with J gene TRBJ1-5; D may be TRBD1 (5 bases). This CDR3 contains 13 residues. V was cut by 1 base and J by 7 bases, with 8 bases left in between. Germline CDR1 and CDR2: MDHEN and SYDVKM. CDR3 loop: CASSLSRGQPQHF. The CDR3 region has the DNA TGTGCCAGCAGTTTATCACGGGGGCAGCCCCAGCATTTT.

In the case of this clonotype: The junction does not match germline at one end; this may be a read error. CDR3 in amino acids: CASCQGGTHYEQYF. The CDR3 DNA sequence: TGTGCCAGCTGCCAGGGGGGGACCCACTACGAGCAGTACTTC. The rearrangement links TRBV3-1 to TRBJ2-7; D possibly uses TRBD1 or TRBD2 (7 bases each). The CDR3 is 14 amino acids. Germline CDR1 is LGHDT and CDR2 is YNNKEL (reference sequence).

The chain joins TRBV12-3 or TRBV12-4 to TRBJ2-1; weak D call: TRBD2 (6 bases). This CDR3 has 13 amino acids. V gave up 6 bases and J gave up 4 bases, with 10 bases separating them. CDR3 DNA: TGTGCCAGCAGCGAGACTAGTTACAATGAGCAGTTCTTC. As protein: CASSETSYNEQFF.

The table lists this clonotype with a few counts. The J gene is TRBJ2-7, the V gene TRBV12-3 or TRBV12-4; D gene ambiguous. CDR3 length: 14 residues. The V end lost 1 base, the J end lost 6 bases, and 13 bases lay between the germline ends. CDR3 nucleotides: TGTGCCAGCAGTTTAGTACTGCCCACAAGCGAGCAGTACTTC. Amino acids: CASSLVLPTSEQYF.

The table lists this clonotype with a few counts. CDR3 coding DNA: TGTGCCAGCAGTTACATGAGGGGCTCCTACGAGCAGTACTTC. It translates to CASSYMRGSYEQYF. The chain combines TRBV6-5 with TRBJ2-7; D might be TRBD1 or TRBD2, each matching 5 bases. The CDR3 extends over 14 amino acids. Germline CDR1 MNHEY, CDR2 SVGAGI. The V gene lost 2 bases and the J gene lost 0 bases, with 8 bases spanning the gap.

This clonotype came up many times. The V call is TRBV7-3, the J call TRBJ2-3; the match to TRBD2 covers 7 bases. Germline V gene data show CDR1 as SGHTA and CDR2 as FQGTGA. J lost 6 bases, V lost 3 bases, and 3 bases had no gene match. The CDR3 is 13 amino acids. DNA for the CDR3: TGTGCCAGCAGCTTTACCGGGGGGGATACGCAGTATTTT. Translation: CASSFTGGDTQYF.

CDR3 loop: CASSLRGVTADTQYF. DNA for the CDR3: TGTGCCAGCAGCTTACGCGGGGTGACGGCAGATACGCAGTATTTT. The V gene is TRBV11-2, the J gene TRBJ2-3, with D possibly being TRBD2 (6 bases). Trimming cost V 2 bases and J 4 bases, with 13 bases left between them. This CDR3 has 15 amino acids. The germline gives CDR1 SGHAT, CDR2 FQNNGV.

Only a few counts were recorded for this clonotype. V and J are TRBV7-2 and TRBJ2-1; TRBD1 aligns across 8 bases. V trimming: 1 base; J trimming: 7 bases; junction bases outside the gene matches: 9. Germline V gene lookup returns CDR1 SGHTA and CDR2 FQGNSA. The CDR3 is 16 residues long. The CDR3 here is CASSLVWTGRFNEQFF. The DNA for the CDR3 is TGTGCCAGCAGCTTAGTCTGGACAGGGCGCTTTAATGAGCAGTTCTTC. Complete variable domain (other parts from reference TRBV7-2 and TRBJ2-1): GAGVSQSPSNKVTEKGKDVELRCDPISGHTALYWYRQSLGQGLEFLIYFQGNSAPDKSGLPSDRFSAERTGGSVSTLTIQRTQQEDSAVYLCASSLVWTGRFNEQFFGPGTRLTVL.

The rearrangement links TRBV2 to TRBJ1-6; 7 bases are a match to TRBD1. The CDR3 is 13 amino acids. With 3 bases clipped from V and 17 bases from J, the junction kept 10 bases outside the gene matches. Looked up from germline, CDR1 is SNHLY and CDR2 is FYNNEI. For the CDR3, the DNA is TGTGCCAGCAGTGACCCCGGGACAGCCCGCATCCACTTT. The encoded protein is CASSDPGTARIHF.

The chain has TRBV5-1 and TRBJ2-7, with a possible D match to TRBD1 (5 bases). Germline V gives CDR1 SGHRS, CDR2 YFSETQ. The CDR3 has 14 amino acids. Trimming stripped 0 bases from V and 3 bases from J, with 10 bases between. This CDR3 reads CASSLGRVDYEQYF. As DNA, the CDR3 is TGCGCCAGCAGCTTGGGCAGGGTGGACTACGAGCAGTACTTC.

This clonotype has ten or more counts. This chain joins TRBV12-3 or TRBV12-4 and TRBJ1-6; D gene ambiguous. CDR3 length: 12 residues. V lost 6 bases, J lost 5 bases, and 5 bases lay in between. CDR3 DNA: TGTGCCAGCAGAATAAATAATTCACCCCTCCACTTT. It translates to CASRINNSPLHF.

This chain connects TRBV12-3 or TRBV12-4 to TRBJ1-2; D remains ambiguous. The CDR3 is 14 residues long. V was cut by 5 bases and J by 5 bases, with 15 bases left in between. The DNA for the CDR3 is TGTGCCAGCAGTCCTAGACGTGTCCATTATGGCTACACCTTC. Encoded protein: CASSPRRVHYGYTF.

This clonotype was recorded only once. The gene calls are TRBV20-1 and TRBJ2-5; 13 bases map to TRBD2. CDR3 length: 15 amino acids. Germline V CDR1 and CDR2: DFQATT, SNEGSKA (reference sequence). With V trimmed by 6 bases and J by 4 bases, 8 bases remained unmatched. DNA for the CDR3: TGCAGTGCCGTGACTAGCGGGAGGCCGCCAGAGACCCAGTACTTC. Its translation: CSAVTSGRPPETQYF.

This clonotype occurred a few times. The rearrangement joins TRBV10-3 to TRBJ2-3; 7 nucleotides line up with TRBD2. Germline CDR1 is ENHRY and CDR2 is SYGVKD. J gave up 0 bases and V 0 bases, and 12 bases lay outside the gene matches. The CDR3 contains 19 residues. The CDR3 nucleotides are TGTGCCATCAGTGAGTCGATTGCGGGAGTTGTCCGCAGCACAGATACGCAGTATTTT. The encoded protein is CAISESIAGVVRSTDTQYF.

This clonotype has only a few counts. This chain joins TRBV19 and TRBJ2-1; D assignment may be TRBD1 or TRBD2 (5 bases each). CDR1 is LNHDA, CDR2 SQIVND, per germline (reference sequence). V was pared by 5 bases and J by 7 bases, with 12 bases between. The CDR3 contains 13 residues. CDR3 sequence: CASSPRWGNEQFF. CDR3 sequence (DNA): TGTGCCAGTAGTCCGAGGTGGGGGAATGAGCAGTTCTTC.